A single sample is the source of the 16 T cell receptor beta chains below, sequenced in a study of T-cell reconstitution after alpha-beta-depleted transplantation in children. The TCRbeta library incorporated unique molecular identifiers. TCRdb fed the PCR reads into MiXCR, producing one record per CDR3 protein. Of roughly 310,000 distinct CDR3 sequences listed, about a quarter are singletons. The specimen was PBMCs, mostly from graft donor cells, collected 180 days after TCRalphabeta/CD19-depleted stem cell transplant. These receptors all stem from a male patient between 5 and 17 years old who had a stem cell transplant for acute lymphoblastic leukemia, so the T cells may come from the graft donor.

The rearrangement joins TRBV24-1 to TRBJ2-7; 7 bases match TRBD1. V gave up 6 bases and J gave up 5 bases; unmatched junction bases: 9. CDR1 is KGHDR, CDR2 SFDVKD, per germline. The CDR3 covers 14 residues. CDR3 in amino acids: CATSSTGETHEQYF. CDR3 nucleotides: TGTGCCACCAGTTCAACAGGGGAAACCCACGAGCAGTACTTC.

The chain has TRBV27 and TRBJ2-7; 8 bases fit TRBD1. V dropped 4 bases and J dropped 1; count of bases not matched to a gene: 6. This CDR3 region has 15 residues. CDR1 is MNHEY, CDR2 SMNVEV, per germline (reference sequence). The CDR3 nucleotides are TGTGCCAGCAGTTGGGCGGGACAGGCATCCTACGAGCAGTACTTC. Protein: CASSWAGQASYEQYF.

CDR3 amino acids: CASSLPNTGELFF. The CDR3, as DNA: TGTGCCAGCAGCCTCCCGAACACCGGGGAGCTGTTTTTT. This chain uses TRBV7-3 with TRBJ2-2, with D hard to call. The V and J ends lost 5 bases and 0 bases respectively, with 4 bases between them. Germline CDR1 reads SGHTA; CDR2 reads FQGTGA. This CDR3 is 13 amino acids long.

The chain is built from TRBV6-1 and TRBJ1-1; the D gene is possibly TRBD1 (5 bases). The CDR3 extends over 14 amino acids. The V and J ends lost 6 bases and 4 bases respectively, with 15 bases between them. Germline values: CDR1 MNHNS, CDR2 SASEGT. In nucleotides, the CDR3 is TGTGCCAGCAGCCTAGACAGACTCCTCACTGAAGCTTTCTTT. Translation gives CASSLDRLLTEAFF.

This clonotype was recorded a few times. The rearrangement links TRBV9 to TRBJ2-5; D is possibly TRBD1 (5 bases). The germline CDR1 and CDR2 sequences are SGDLS and YYNGEE. The CDR3 has 17 residues. Trimming pared 3 bases from V and 2 bases from J, leaving 20 bases between. This CDR3 reads CASSAEFWGSIQETQYF. The CDR3 coding sequence is TGTGCCAGCAGCGCGGAATTTTGGGGCAGTATTCAAGAGACCCAGTACTTC.

This chain joins TRBV20-1 and TRBJ2-7; the D call may be TRBD1 or TRBD2 (5 bases each). CDR1 and CDR2 from the germline V gene are DFQATT and SNEGSKA (reference sequence). The CDR3 length is 14 residues. With 7 bases removed from V and 1 base from J, the gap between germline ends came to 17 bases. The CDR3 DNA sequence: TGCAGTGTTTCGAGACCGGGACCATCCTACGAGCAGTACTTC. This gives the protein CSVSRPGPSYEQYF.

The V gene is TRBV30, the J gene TRBJ1-1, with D unresolved. Germline V gene lookup returns CDR1 GTSNPN and CDR2 SVGIG (reference sequence). The CDR3 is 14 residues long. Trimming shortened V by 4 bases and J by 1 base, and 13 bases separated the two germline ends. CDR3 protein: CAWNGRAPNTEAFF. The CDR3 bases are TGTGCCTGGAACGGGCGGGCTCCGAACACTGAAGCTTTCTTT. The complete variable domain, with remaining parts taken from reference TRBV30 and TRBJ1-1, reads SQTIHQWPATLVQPVGSPLSLECTVEGTSNPNLYWYRQAAGRGLQLLFYSVGIGQISSEVPQNLSASRPQDRQFILSSKKLLLSDSGFYLCAWNGRAPNTEAFFGQGTRLTVV.

The chain uses TRBV7-9 and TRBJ2-3; 10 bases fit TRBD1. With 1 base clipped from V and 4 bases from J, the junction kept 2 bases outside the gene matches. The CDR3 loop spans 15 amino acids. Germline V CDR1 and CDR2: SEHNR, FQNEAQ (reference sequence). Written as DNA, the CDR3 is TGTGCCAGCAGCTTAGAGGGGACAGGGGCAGATACGCAGTATTTT. It yields the protein CASSLEGTGADTQYF. The complete variable domain, with remaining parts taken from reference TRBV7-9 and TRBJ2-3, reads DTGVSQNPRHKITKRGQNVTFRCDPISEHNRLYWYRQTLGQGPEFLTYFQNEAQLEKSRLLSDRFSAERPKGSFSTLEIQRTEQGDSAMYLCASSLEGTGADTQYFGPGTRLTVL.

This clonotype was observed a handful of times. The rearrangement uses TRBV20-1 and TRBJ2-2, with 7 nucleotides matching TRBD1. Germline CDR1 and CDR2: DFQATT and SNEGSKA (reference sequence). Trimming at V came to 6 bases and at J to 4 bases, leaving 17 bases not matched to a gene. CDR3 length: 17 amino acids. The CDR3 is CSATVAWPGQSTGELFF. The CDR3 DNA reads as TGCAGTGCCACCGTCGCCTGGCCGGGACAGAGCACCGGGGAGCTGTTTTTT.

This clonotype was detected many times. The chain combines TRBV5-1 with TRBJ1-2, with 7 bases matching TRBD1. This CDR3 is built from 13 residues. After removal of 1 base from V and 4 bases from J, the junction contained 1 base not matched to a gene. Per germline, CDR1 SGHRS and CDR2 YFSETQ. This chain's CDR3 is CASSLRDSYGYTF. CDR3 DNA sequence: TGCGCCAGCAGCTTGAGGGACAGCTATGGCTACACCTTC.

This clonotype was counted a few times. The V call is TRBV25-1, the J call TRBJ2-1; no clear D gene. From germline, CDR1 is MGHDK and CDR2 SYGVNS. This CDR3 region has 12 residues. With 7 bases removed from V and 1 base from J, the gap between germline ends came to 5 bases. In nucleotides, the CDR3 is TGTGCCAGCATGGGTTCCTACAATGAGCAGTTCTTC. This translates into CASMGSYNEQFF.

This sequence joins TRBV6-5 and TRBJ2-1, with D perhaps TRBD1 (6 bases). With 0 bases removed from V and 8 bases from J, the gap between germline ends came to 26 bases. Per the germline V gene, CDR1 is MNHEY and CDR2 is SVGAGI. CDR3 length equals 19 residues. The CDR3 loop reads CASSYSRGFGLAGIYEQFF. CDR3 in DNA: TGTGCCAGCAGTTACTCGAGGGGGTTTGGGCTAGCCGGTATCTATGAGCAGTTCTTC.

The J gene is TRBJ2-4, the V gene TRBV2; 10 nucleotides match TRBD1. Germline lookup yields CDR1 SNHLY and CDR2 FYNNEI. V shed 11 bases, J shed 9 bases, and the junction held 7 bases outside the gene matches. This CDR3 is 12 amino acids long. CDR3 sequence (DNA): TGTGCCGGTAGGACAGGGGGGGCCATTCAGTACTTC. Its protein is CAGRTGGAIQYF.

This clonotype was observed at least ten times. The CDR3 reads CASSWTGDTEAFF. CDR3 in DNA: TGTGCCAGCAGCTGGACAGGGGACACTGAAGCTTTCTTT. The chain recombines TRBV3-1 with TRBJ1-1; TRBD1 matches 9 bases. Germline values: CDR1 LGHDT, CDR2 YNNKEL (reference sequence). V was pared by 5 bases and J by 3 bases, with 1 base of the junction left unmatched. The CDR3 is made up of 13 amino acids.

This clonotype was recorded many times. This chain joins TRBV29-1 and TRBJ2-1, with 9 nucleotides matching TRBD2. V lost 7 bases, J lost 6 bases, and 4 bases stayed unmatched. Germline values: CDR1 SQVTM, CDR2 ANQGSEA. The CDR3 runs 12 residues. The CDR3 loop is CSGGLAFNEQFF. Written as DNA, the CDR3 is TGCAGCGGGGGACTAGCATTCAATGAGCAGTTCTTC.

In its sample, this clonotype was seen a few times. Written as DNA, the CDR3 is TGCAGCGTTGAAGAGATAGCGGGAGTAAGGGGCAATGAGCAGTTCTTC. It encodes CSVEEIAGVRGNEQFF. This rearrangement joins TRBV29-1 to TRBJ2-1, with 9 bases fitting TRBD2. This CDR3 region has 16 residues. Germline CDR1 reads SQVTM; CDR2 reads ANQGSEA. Germline trimming cut 0 bases from V and 6 bases from J; bases unmatched to any gene: 9.